Below, one TCR beta chain is given with its context. This clone was seen only a few times. Its antigen specificity is not known. Within one base of it there is no much larger clone, and no base qualities were kept. Other nucleotide sequences in the sample specify the same CDR3. The data stem from a study of blood T cell repertoires in COVID-19 (dated by TCRdb to 2018 to 2021). Concerning the study at large: The collaborator samples originated in the United States, Italy and Spain and spanned the acute and convalescent phases of COVID-19. The material from the prospective study consisted of cDNA or gDNA derived from T cells, B-cell-depleted T cells, or PBMCs. The dataset comprised deeply sampled blood TCRbeta repertoires from subjects exposed to, actively infected with, or recovered from COVID-19. A freely available public database, intended as a resource for researchers studying the immune response to SARS-CoV-2, is where the repertoires were released. The samples were drawn from the first 160 participants of the ongoing ImmuneRACE study and from roughly 1,300 subjects provided by 6 global collaborators. Sample metadata almost always included a de-identified subject ID, COVID-19 status, age in years and sex. Where available, HLA class I and class II types were taken from metadata supplied by the sample provider and were not determined by assay-based typing.

The collaborating institutions used their own protocols to collect whole blood in K2EDTA tubes. For TCRbeta analysis, collaborator samples were shipped as frozen whole blood, as isolated PBMCs, or as DNA extracted from either sample type. TCRbeta CDR3 regions were amplified from genomic DNA by means of the immunoSEQ Assay, a bias-controlled multiplex PCR. The paper's data handling went like this. Nucleated cell counts per sample were estimated from amplification of reference gene primers within the assay. Sequence reads were collapsed and filtered to measure the absolute abundance of every unique TCRbeta CDR3 rearrangement. For each sample, productive Simpson clonality was calculated by taking the square root of Simpson's diversity index across productive rearrangements. TCRdb stores this immuneACCESS table with in-frame sequences only. Part of the clones is absent; in the studies checked, under half of the shortfall reflects unresolved V genes, and no reason is known for the rest. Clone size and the V and J calls come from that table; the DNA yielded D and trimming. This sample is represented by tens of thousands of clones; about four fifths of them were singletons. In total, the top ten clones hold 6.4% of the sample.

The germline V gene sets CDR1 to SGHNT and CDR2 to YENEEA. The CDR3 has 12 amino acids, counting the end cysteine and phenylalanine. Only the CDR3 DNA is retained, 36 bases long and in frame from the first base. V gives up 4 bases and J gives up 2 bases, and the segment between their germline ends measures 4 bases. Study-wide findings and limitations: The quantity of clinical and demographic metadata differed by source and by participant and was supplied without curation.

In this chain, TRBV11-3 is recombined with TRBJ2-3; too little of a D gene remains to name it. Sequences were obtained from peripheral blood. This sequence originates from a woman between 50 and 59 years old with active or convalescent COVID-19. The sequence in DNA is TGTGCCAGCAGCTCACACACAGATACGCAGTATTTT. Its amino acids are CASSSHTDTQYF.